This TCR beta chain was obtained from a study of human T cells and chemical hapten exposure. Overall study: 0.01% DPC was applied to the upper back in patch tests, which were read at 6 days.

TCRdb analysed the RACE reads with MiXCR anew, one entry per CDR3 protein. The sample gives under 200,000 distinct CDR3 sequences, roughly 30% of which show up once; less than 3% is in the top ten. Stated time point: pre-sensitization, week 0. Treatment here: therapeutic diphenylcyclopropenone sensitization with weekly scalp DPC. Total RNA was extracted from unfractionated whole blood. The germline V gene has CDR1 ENHRY and CDR2 SYGVKD. The CDR3 is 15 residues long. The V segment lost 4 bases and the J segment 0 bases; nucleotides outside the gene matches: 6. The genes are TRBV10-3 and TRBJ2-7, with TRBD2 matching 7 bases. The source is a woman between 25 and 40 years old with alopecia areata. Some clones in this sample may be carry-over from other donors' samples. This sample comprised whole blood, obtained in connection with sensitization to the hapten diphenylcyclopropenone (DPC). The CDR3 sequence: CAISVIGGSSYEQYF. The CDR3 region has the DNA TGTGCCATCAGTGTAATCGGGGGGAGCTCCTACGAGCAGTACTTC.